The 27 T cell receptor beta chains given below trace back to one sample, sequenced in a study of blood T cell repertoires in COVID-19. The assay was immunoSEQ multiplex PCR, and TCRdb's table has in-frame clones only and misses some. This table holds 260,000 or so clones, nearly 90% found once. The sample consisted of peripheral blood. The receptor set was obtained from a man aged 18 to 30 with active or convalescent COVID-19.

This clone came up many times. The chain links TRBV4-1 to TRBJ2-1, with 9 nucleotides matching TRBD2. Germline assignment: CDR1 MGHRA and CDR2 YSYEKL. Unmatched junction bases numbered 9, after V lost 4 bases and J lost 5 bases. CDR3 size: 16 residues. In DNA, the CDR3 is TGCGCCAGCAGCCGCAGAGGGGCGGGGGGGCACAATGAGCAGTTCTTC. Translated, it gives CASSRRGAGGHNEQFF.

The J gene is TRBJ2-1, the V gene TRBV9, with 10 bases lining up with TRBD1. Per germline, CDR1 SGDLS and CDR2 YYNGEE. The V segment lost 3 bases and the J segment 5 bases; nucleotides outside the gene matches: 2. The CDR3 consists of 14 residues. The CDR3 loop reads CASSAGTGDNEQFF. The CDR3 region has the DNA TGTGCCAGCAGCGCGGGGACAGGGGACAATGAGCAGTTCTTC.

The rearrangement uses TRBV20-1 and TRBJ1-2, with D possibly matching TRBD1 (6 bases). V was clipped by 6 bases and J by 6 bases, with 11 bases between them. This CDR3 is 11 amino acids long. The germline gives CDR1 DFQATT, CDR2 SNEGSKA (reference sequence). CDR3 in amino acids: CSARDMHGYTF. CDR3 coding DNA: TGCAGTGCCCGGGACATGCATGGCTACACCTTC.

The CDR3 nucleotides are TGCGCCAGCAGCTTCGCAATGGTCTCCGGGCTGGGAGGCGGGGAGCTGTTTTTT. This sequence encodes CASSFAMVSGLGGGELFF. The V call is TRBV5-1, the J call TRBJ2-2, with D possibly matching TRBD2 (6 bases). V gave up 2 bases and J gave up 7 bases, with 24 bases separating them. The CDR3 contains 18 residues. Looked up from germline, CDR1 is SGHRS and CDR2 is YFSETQ.

CDR3 sequence: CASSPTRTVPKIYEQYF. The CDR3 DNA is TGCGCCAGCAGCCCGACTCGGACAGTACCTAAGATCTACGAGCAGTACTTC. This sequence joins TRBV5-1 and TRBJ2-7; perhaps TRBD1 as D (6 bases). CDR1 SGHRS and CDR2 YFSETQ come from the germline V gene. The CDR3 totals 17 residues. The V gene lost 4 bases and the J gene lost 3 bases, with 23 bases spanning the gap.

V usage is TRBV9 and J usage is TRBJ1-1; D gene ambiguous. V was clipped by 4 bases and J by 5 bases, with 12 bases between them. Germline loops: CDR1 SGDLS, CDR2 YYNGEE. The CDR3 spans 13 residues. CDR3 coding DNA: TGTGCCAGCAGCCCCCCGTTGAGTACTGAAGCTTTCTTT. Translation gives CASSPPLSTEAFF.

The chain employs TRBV6-5 and TRBJ1-5; D uncertain. This CDR3 contains 14 residues. Germline-derived CDR1 and CDR2 are MNHEY and SVGAGI. Trimming took 2 bases from V and 6 from J, leaving 11 bases between them. The CDR3 loop reads CASSYKGGRQPQHF. The CDR3 DNA follows: TGTGCCAGCAGTTACAAGGGAGGGCGTCAGCCCCAGCATTTT.

The chain employs TRBV6-5 and TRBJ2-4; TRBD2 aligns across 10 bases. CDR1 and CDR2 from the germline V gene are MNHEY and SVGAGI. After removal of 6 bases from V and 9 bases from J, the junction contained 11 bases not matched to a gene. The CDR3 spans 15 residues. CDR3 amino acids: CASRLAGPIGGIQYF. The CDR3 DNA sequence: TGTGCCAGCAGACTAGCGGGGCCAATAGGGGGCATTCAGTACTTC.

The chain recombines TRBV5-5 with TRBJ1-5, with TRBD1 matching 9 bases. CDR3 length equals 16 residues. The V gene end was trimmed by 4 bases and the J gene end by 4 bases; junction bases not matched to a gene: 9. Germline V CDR1 and CDR2: SGHKS, YYEKEE (reference sequence). The CDR3 DNA is TGTGCCAGCAGCCGAACAGGGGGCGCTTCTAATCAGCCCCAGCATTTT. Its translation is CASSRTGGASNQPQHF.

The CDR3 DNA sequence: TGTGCCATCAGTGAGACCGGGGGGGCCCAGATCAATGAGCAGTTCTTC. Amino acid sequence: CAISETGGAQINEQFF. The chain recombines TRBV10-3 with TRBJ2-1, with TRBD2 matching over 8 bases. In germline, CDR1 is ENHRY, CDR2 SYGVKD. V shed 2 bases and J 6 bases; nucleotides not matched to a gene: 9. The CDR3 loop spans 16 amino acids.

V is TRBV6-5 and J is TRBJ2-7; 10 nucleotides match TRBD1. This CDR3 spans 14 amino acids. V shed 9 bases and J 3 bases; nucleotides not matched to a gene: 8. In germline, CDR1 is MNHEY, CDR2 SVGAGI. The CDR3 region has the DNA TGTGCCAGGGGGACAGGGGAGAGAAACTACGAGCAGTACTTC. Amino acids: CARGTGERNYEQYF.

V is TRBV7-2 and J is TRBJ1-2; no definite D call. The CDR3 spans 14 residues. V gave up 0 bases and J gave up 0 bases, with 5 bases separating them. CDR1 and CDR2 from the germline V gene are SGHTA and FQGNSA. The CDR3 reads CASSLALANYGYTF. The DNA for the CDR3 is TGTGCCAGCAGCTTAGCCCTTGCTAACTATGGCTACACCTTC.

The V and J genes are TRBV4-1 and TRBJ2-7; perhaps TRBD1 as D (6 bases). Germline V lookup: CDR1 MGHRA, CDR2 YSYEKL. The CDR3 extends over 15 amino acids. V was clipped by 0 bases and J by 4 bases, with 13 bases between them. DNA for the CDR3: TGCGCCAGCAGCCAAGATACAGGGCTGATGTACGAGCAGTACTTC. Residues: CASSQDTGLMYEQYF.

The chain has TRBV7-3 and TRBJ2-3; TRBD2 matches at 10 bases. J lost 5 bases, V lost 5 bases, and 10 bases had no gene match. This CDR3 region has 16 residues. Germline V gene sequence: CDR1 SGHTA, CDR2 FQGTGA. The CDR3 DNA sequence: TGTGCCAGCAGCCCGACTCTAGCGGGGGCTGAAGATACGCAGTATTTT. It translates to CASSPTLAGAEDTQYF.

The chain joins TRBV27 to TRBJ2-1; 9 bases are a match to TRBD2. CDR1 is MNHEY, CDR2 SMNVEV, per germline (reference sequence). The ends lost 6 bases at V and 7 bases at J; junction bases unmatched: 10. CDR3 length equals 15 residues. The CDR3 loop is CASSPSGGKRNEQFF. CDR3 nucleotides: TGTGCCAGCAGCCCCAGCGGGGGGAAAAGGAATGAGCAGTTCTTC.

The J gene is TRBJ1-2, the V gene TRBV6-1, with D perhaps TRBD1 (5 bases). Between the trimmed V and J ends, which lost 1 base and 3 bases, there was a span of 12 bases. The CDR3 has 15 amino acids. The germline V gene encodes CDR1 MNHNS and CDR2 SASEGT. DNA of the CDR3: TGTGCCAGCAGTGAAGGGAAGGGGCCGTACTATGGCTACACCTTC. This translates into CASSEGKGPYYGYTF.

The V and J genes are TRBV6-5 and TRBJ2-1; D is perhaps TRBD2 (7 bases). V lost 5 bases and J 8 bases, leaving 16 bases between the germline ends. Germline CDR1 reads MNHEY; CDR2 reads SVGAGI. CDR3 length: 14 amino acids. In nucleotides, the CDR3 is TGTGCCAGCAGTCAGCCGGGGGGCTGGGATGAGCAGTTCTTC. It codes for CASSQPGGWDEQFF.

V is TRBV9 and J is TRBJ1-6, with 8 positions matching TRBD1. This CDR3 comprises 18 residues. Germline loops: CDR1 SGDLS, CDR2 YYNGEE. Trimming removed 2 bases from V and 2 bases from J; junction bases left unmatched: 9. The CDR3 sequence is CASSVGQGGGAYNSPLHF. Here the CDR3 DNA reads TGTGCCAGCAGCGTCGGACAGGGTGGTGGCGCCTATAATTCACCCCTCCACTTT.

V gene TRBV5-1 combines with J gene TRBJ1-5; possible D gene TRBD1, 5 bases. The germline CDR1 and CDR2 sequences are SGHRS and YFSETQ. There are 15 residues in the CDR3. V shed 0 bases and J shed 4 bases, with 11 bases lying between them. Here the CDR3 DNA reads TGCGCCAGCAGCTTGGGGGCAGGGATTAATCAGCCCCAGCATTTT. Amino acid sequence: CASSLGAGINQPQHF.

The chain carries TRBV7-2 and TRBJ2-3; D ambiguous. The CDR3 spans 15 residues. The V end lost 1 base, the J end lost 1 base, and 9 bases lay between the germline ends. Germline V gene data show CDR1 as SGHTA and CDR2 as FQGNSA. The CDR3 protein is CASSLVLVGTDTQYF. The CDR3, as DNA: TGTGCCAGCAGCTTAGTATTAGTTGGCACAGATACGCAGTATTTT. Drawing the rest from reference TRBV7-2 and TRBJ2-3, the complete variable domain is GAGVSQSPSNKVTEKGKDVELRCDPISGHTALYWYRQSLGQGLEFLIYFQGNSAPDKSGLPSDRFSAERTGGSVSTLTIQRTQQEDSAVYLCASSLVLVGTDTQYFGPGTRLTVL.

The J gene is TRBJ1-2, the V gene TRBV2; 9 bases match TRBD1. The CDR3 runs 12 residues. Germline V gene lookup returns CDR1 SNHLY and CDR2 FYNNEI. With V trimmed by 5 bases and J by 6 bases, 1 base remained unmatched. The CDR3 nucleotides are TGTGCCAGCAGTAGGACAGGGGATGGCTACACCTTC. Encoded protein: CASSRTGDGYTF.

The V call is TRBV13, the J call TRBJ2-2; 11 bases line up with TRBD2. The V segment lost 4 bases and the J segment 6 bases; nucleotides outside the gene matches: 1. The germline gives CDR1 PRHDT, CDR2 FYEKMQ (reference sequence). The CDR3 length is 14 residues. CDR3 region: CASSSGLAAGELFF. The CDR3 coding sequence is TGTGCCAGCAGCTCGGGACTAGCGGCCGGGGAGCTGTTTTTT.

In this sample, this clone turned up a few times. The gene calls are TRBV5-4 and TRBJ2-3, with D perhaps TRBD1 (8 bases). The CDR3 has 15 amino acids. Trimming took 1 base from V and 4 from J, leaving 13 bases between them. Looked up from germline, CDR1 is SGHNT and CDR2 is YYREEE (reference sequence). Here the CDR3 DNA reads TGTGCCAGCAGCTTGACAGGGGGGGGCTCAGATACGCAGTATTTT. It translates to CASSLTGGGSDTQYF.

The chain uses TRBV7-6 and TRBJ2-2; 7 nucleotides align to TRBD2. Per germline, CDR1 SGHVS and CDR2 FNYEAQ. The CDR3 covers 17 residues. V shed 5 bases, J shed 2 bases, and the junction held 11 bases outside the gene matches. CDR3 nucleotides: TGTGCCAGCAGCCACTGGAAGACTAGCCCTAACACCGGGGAGCTGTTTTTT. Translating gives CASSHWKTSPNTGELFF.

V gene TRBV11-2 combines with J gene TRBJ1-6; a possible D gene is TRBD1 (5 bases). V was pared by 0 bases and J by 4 bases, with 19 bases between. In germline, CDR1 is SGHAT, CDR2 FQNNGV. The CDR3 runs 19 residues. The CDR3 sequence: CASSLDPTIRGLYNSPLHF. The CDR3 DNA sequence: TGTGCCAGCAGCTTAGATCCCACGATAAGGGGACTGTATAATTCACCCCTCCACTTT.

This clone was seen a single time. The J gene is TRBJ1-2, the V gene TRBV20-1; tentative D call: TRBD1 (5 bases). Germline lookup yields CDR1 DFQATT and CDR2 SNEGSKA (reference sequence). There are 11 residues in the CDR3. The V and J ends lost 5 bases and 8 bases respectively, with 12 bases between them. CDR3 bases: TGCAGTGCTCAGCGTCAGGGCGGCTACACCTTC. Translating it yields CSAQRQGGYTF.

The CDR3 sequence is CASRDEGQRNSPLHF. The CDR3 region has the DNA TGTGCCAGCAGGGACGAGGGACAGAGAAATTCACCCCTCCACTTT. The chain couples TRBV13 to TRBJ1-6; 7 bases fit TRBD1. The germline V gene has CDR1 PRHDT and CDR2 FYEKMQ (reference sequence). J gave up 7 bases and V 6 bases, and 9 bases lay outside the gene matches. The CDR3 loop spans 15 amino acids.